Listed below are T cell receptor beta chains from one sample, sequenced in a study of CXCR3-negative and CXCR3-positive naive CD8 T cells. TCRdb reanalyzed the 5' RACE reads and collapses them to one entry per CDR3 protein, without DNA. The sample table includes about 90,000 distinct CDR3 sequences. Sequencing was performed on naive CXCR3- CD8+ T cells from blood. The receptors derive from a human donor in good health. Some clones in this sample may be carry-over from other donors' samples. Both conserved end residues are part of each CDR3. Each record gives: J gene, V gene, CDR3 protein.

J gene: TRBJ2-7; V gene: TRBV7-6; CDR3 protein: CASSSDPGPLSGKSYEQYF
J gene: TRBJ1-1; V gene: TRBV7-9; CDR3 protein: CASKSGRTNTEAFF
J gene: TRBJ1-2; V gene: TRBV12-3/TRBV12-4; CDR3 protein: CASSSGLVPTF
J gene: TRBJ2-1; V gene: TRBV20-1; CDR3 protein: CSARSDRPPNNEQFF
J gene: TRBJ2-1; V gene: TRBV5-1; CDR3 protein: CASSYESGGAVNEQFF
J gene: TRBJ1-1; V gene: TRBV28; CDR3 protein: CASHRTPNTEAFF
J gene: TRBJ1-1; V gene: TRBV29-1; CDR3 protein: CSVGVQLNTEAFF
J gene: TRBJ2-1; V gene: TRBV20-1; CDR3 protein: CSAAGLAYRYNEQFF
J gene: TRBJ1-1; V gene: TRBV7-9; CDR3 protein: CASSLAGVMNTKAFF
J gene: TRBJ2-1; V gene: TRBV5-5; CDR3 protein: CASSPVGGSYNEQFF
J gene: TRBJ1-1; V gene: TRBV4-1; CDR3 protein: CASSQLTGPNTEAFF
J gene: TRBJ2-7; V gene: TRBV12-3/TRBV12-4; CDR3 protein: CASSPGTSNYEQYF
J gene: TRBJ1-1; V gene: TRBV29-1; CDR3 protein: CSGAGDTEAFF
J gene: TRBJ2-1; V gene: TRBV7-6; CDR3 protein: CASSLRGGGEMDEQFF
J gene: TRBJ1-1; V gene: TRBV19; CDR3 protein: CASSIATPSPEAFF
J gene: TRBJ2-4; V gene: TRBV20-1; CDR3 protein: CSARQVSGGAFGNIQYF
J gene: TRBJ2-7; V gene: TRBV7-3; CDR3 protein: CASSLEQGGPGEQYF
J gene: TRBJ2-7; V gene: TRBV29-1; CDR3 protein: CSVDSIRDSTYEQYF
J gene: TRBJ2-3; V gene: TRBV29-1; CDR3 protein: CSVMADRTDTQYF
J gene: TRBJ2-7; V gene: TRBV12-3/TRBV12-4; CDR3 protein: CASRPRTSYEQYF
J gene: TRBJ2-5; V gene: TRBV3-1; CDR3 protein: CASSQEPRDPAETQYF
J gene: TRBJ1-1; V gene: TRBV5-1; CDR3 protein: CASSLQGTVEAFF